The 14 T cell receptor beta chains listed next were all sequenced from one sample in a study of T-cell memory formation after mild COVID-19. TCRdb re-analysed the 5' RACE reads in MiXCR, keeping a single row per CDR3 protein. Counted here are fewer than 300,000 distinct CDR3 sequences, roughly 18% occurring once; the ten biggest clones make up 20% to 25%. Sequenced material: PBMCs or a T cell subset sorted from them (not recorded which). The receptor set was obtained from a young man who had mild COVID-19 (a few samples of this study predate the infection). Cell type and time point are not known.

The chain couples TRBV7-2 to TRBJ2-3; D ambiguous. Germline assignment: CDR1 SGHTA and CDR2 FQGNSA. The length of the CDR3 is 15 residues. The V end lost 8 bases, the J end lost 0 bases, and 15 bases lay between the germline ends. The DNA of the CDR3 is TGTGCCAGCGGGGTGGGCCCGACTAGCACAGATACGCAGTATTTT. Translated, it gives CASGVGPTSTDTQYF.

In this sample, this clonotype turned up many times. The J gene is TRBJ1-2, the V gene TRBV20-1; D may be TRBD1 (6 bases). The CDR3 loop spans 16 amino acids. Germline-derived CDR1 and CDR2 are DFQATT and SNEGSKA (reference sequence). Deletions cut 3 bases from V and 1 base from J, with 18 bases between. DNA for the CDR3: TGCAGTGCTAGCGCGCTCCGGGACACATTTAACTATGGCTACACCTTC. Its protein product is CSASALRDTFNYGYTF.

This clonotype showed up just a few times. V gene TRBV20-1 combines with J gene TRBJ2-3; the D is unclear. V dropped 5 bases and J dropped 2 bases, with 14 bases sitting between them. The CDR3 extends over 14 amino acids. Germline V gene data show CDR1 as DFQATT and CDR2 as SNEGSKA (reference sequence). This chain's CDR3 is CSAWTRRITDTQYF. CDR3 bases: TGCAGTGCTTGGACGAGGCGGATCACAGATACGCAGTATTTT.

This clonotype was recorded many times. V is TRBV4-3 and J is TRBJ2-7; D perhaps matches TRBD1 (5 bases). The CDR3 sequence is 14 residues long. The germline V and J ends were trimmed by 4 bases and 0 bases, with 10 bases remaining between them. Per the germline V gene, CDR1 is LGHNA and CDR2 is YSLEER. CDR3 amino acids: CASSRGRSSYEQYF. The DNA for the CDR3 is TGCGCCAGCAGCCGGGGCCGTAGCTCCTACGAGCAGTACTTC.

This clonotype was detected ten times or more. DNA for the CDR3: TGTGCCAGCAGCTTAGCCGGACAGGGGGTTGGTGAGCAGTTCTTC. It is translated as CASSLAGQGVGEQFF. This chain joins TRBV7-2 and TRBJ2-1, with TRBD1 matching over 10 bases. Looked up from germline, CDR1 is SGHTA and CDR2 is FQGNSA. The V gene end was trimmed by 0 bases and the J gene end by 9 bases; junction bases not matched to a gene: 5. This CDR3 region has 15 residues.

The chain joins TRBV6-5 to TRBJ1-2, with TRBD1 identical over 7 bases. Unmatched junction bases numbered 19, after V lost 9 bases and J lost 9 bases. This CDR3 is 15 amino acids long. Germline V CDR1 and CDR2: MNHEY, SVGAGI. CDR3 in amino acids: CASSGRQGALSRYTF. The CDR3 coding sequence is TGTGCCAGTTCGGGGCGACAGGGTGCCCTCTCGCGCTACACCTTC.

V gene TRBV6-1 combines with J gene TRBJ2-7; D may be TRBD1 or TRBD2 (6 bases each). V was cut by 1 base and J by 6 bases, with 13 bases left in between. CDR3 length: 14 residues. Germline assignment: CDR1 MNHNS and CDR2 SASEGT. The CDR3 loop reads CASSEVGRGGEQYV. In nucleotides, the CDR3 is TGTGCCAGCAGTGAAGTAGGCAGGGGAGGCGAGCAGTACGTC.

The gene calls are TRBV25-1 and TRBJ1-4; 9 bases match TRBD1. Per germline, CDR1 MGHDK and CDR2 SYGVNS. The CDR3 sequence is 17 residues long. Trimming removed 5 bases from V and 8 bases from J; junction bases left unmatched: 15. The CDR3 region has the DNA TGTGCCAGCAGTTCACCGGGGACAGGGAAGGTGACGGAAAAACTGTTTTTT. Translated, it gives CASSSPGTGKVTEKLFF.

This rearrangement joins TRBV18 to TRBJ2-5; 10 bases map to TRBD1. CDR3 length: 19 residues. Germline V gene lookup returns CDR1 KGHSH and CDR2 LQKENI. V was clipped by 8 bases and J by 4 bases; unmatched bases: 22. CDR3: CASTLRGTGTGVARETQYF. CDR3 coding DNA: TGTGCCAGCACGCTTCGCGGAACCGGGACAGGGGTAGCAAGAGAGACCCAGTACTTC.

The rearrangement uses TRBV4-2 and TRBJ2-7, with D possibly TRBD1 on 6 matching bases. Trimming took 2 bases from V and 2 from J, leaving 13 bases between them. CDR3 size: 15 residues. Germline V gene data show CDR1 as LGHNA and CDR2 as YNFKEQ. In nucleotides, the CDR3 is TGTGCCAGCAGCCAACAGTGGGGGCCCACCTACGAGCAGTACTTC. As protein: CASSQQWGPTYEQYF.

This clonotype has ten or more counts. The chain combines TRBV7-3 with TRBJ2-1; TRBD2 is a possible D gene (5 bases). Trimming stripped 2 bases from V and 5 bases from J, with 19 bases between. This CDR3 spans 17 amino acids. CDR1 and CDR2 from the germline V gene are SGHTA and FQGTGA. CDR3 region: CASSLGSPVGRNNEQFF. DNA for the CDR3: TGTGCCAGCAGCTTAGGGAGCCCCGTTGGTAGGAACAATGAGCAGTTCTTC.

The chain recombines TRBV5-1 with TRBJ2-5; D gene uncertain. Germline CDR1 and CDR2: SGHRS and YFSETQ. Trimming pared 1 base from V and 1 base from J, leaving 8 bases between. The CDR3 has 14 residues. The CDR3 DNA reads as TGCGCCAGCAGCTTGCAACAGATCCAAGAGACCCAGTACTTC. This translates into CASSLQQIQETQYF.

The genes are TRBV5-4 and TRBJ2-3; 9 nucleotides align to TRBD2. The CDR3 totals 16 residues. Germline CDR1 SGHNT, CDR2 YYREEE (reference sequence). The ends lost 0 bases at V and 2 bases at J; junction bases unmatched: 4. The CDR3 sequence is CASSLVGGGVTDTQYF. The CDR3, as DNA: TGTGCCAGCAGCTTGGTTGGCGGGGGGGTCACAGATACGCAGTATTTT.

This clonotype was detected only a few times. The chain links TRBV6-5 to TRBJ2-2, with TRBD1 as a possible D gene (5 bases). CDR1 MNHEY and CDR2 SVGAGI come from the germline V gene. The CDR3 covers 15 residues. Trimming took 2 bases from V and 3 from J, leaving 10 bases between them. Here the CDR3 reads CASSYKAGYTGELFF. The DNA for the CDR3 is TGTGCCAGCAGTTACAAGGCAGGGTACACCGGGGAGCTGTTTTTT.